Following are 13 T cell receptor beta chains from one sample sequenced in a study of T cells in Graves' hyperthyroidism and ophthalmopathy. RNA transcripts gave rise to amplified TCR beta CDR3 regions. First-round RT-PCR with HTBI primers amplified the TCR CDR3 region. MiXCR was run by TCRdb on the multiplex PCR reads, yielding one entry per CDR3 protein. The sample carries hundreds of thousands of distinct CDR3 sequences, 20% to 25% recorded once. Sample: blood. The source is a young man with Graves' ophthalmopathy.

The rearrangement joins TRBV5-4 to TRBJ2-3; D is unclear. Germline V gene data show CDR1 as SGHNT and CDR2 as YYREEE (reference sequence). This CDR3 region has 15 residues. Trimming left V 3 bases short and J 0 bases short, with 11 bases between. The DNA of the CDR3 is TGTGCCAGCAGCTCTTCGGTCGGTAGCACAGATACGCAGTATTTT. Amino acids: CASSSSVGSTDTQYF.

This clonotype appeared many times. The chain joins TRBV6-1 to TRBJ2-2, with D uncertain. Germline loops: CDR1 MNHNS, CDR2 SASEGT. V lost 6 bases and J lost 4, with 15 bases in between. The CDR3 totals 15 residues. The CDR3 DNA sequence: TGTGCCAGCAGGGCAGAGACTCCTTTCACCGGGGAGCTGTTTTTT. It encodes CASRAETPFTGELFF.

The CDR3 sequence is CASSFKGGRTDTQYF. The CDR3 DNA reads TGTGCCAGCAGCTTCAAAGGCGGGCGCACAGATACGCAGTATTTT. J is TRBJ2-3 and V is TRBV5-8; D might be TRBD2 (5 bases). The V gene lost 2 bases and the J gene lost 1 base, with 11 bases spanning the gap. In germline, CDR1 is SGHTS, CDR2 YDEGEE. The CDR3 runs to 15 residues.

The CDR3 sequence is CASSDVPGTDTQYF. CDR3 coding DNA: TGTGCCAGCAGCGACGTCCCCGGGACAGATACGCAGTATTTT. The chain is built from TRBV7-3 and TRBJ2-3; D unresolved. Germline CDR1 is SGHTA and CDR2 is FQGTGA. The CDR3 covers 14 residues. V was clipped by 5 bases and J by 3 bases, with 12 bases between them.

This clonotype appeared a single time. The V and J genes are TRBV18 and TRBJ2-7; TRBD1 matches 10 bases. V trimming: 2 bases; J trimming: 7 bases; junction bases outside the gene matches: 5. Germline-derived CDR1 and CDR2 are KGHSH and LQKENI. The CDR3 contains 14 residues. CDR3 nucleotides: TGTGCCAGCTCACCAAGACAGGGGGCGGGTGAGCAGTACTTC. Translation: CASSPRQGAGEQYF.

This clonotype came up many times. The V call is TRBV20-1, the J call TRBJ2-7, with D perhaps TRBD2 (7 bases). The V end lost 3 bases, the J end lost 2 bases, and 17 bases lay between the germline ends. CDR1 is DFQATT and CDR2 is SNEGSKA in the germline V gene (reference sequence). CDR3 length: 15 residues. Written as DNA, the CDR3 is TGCAGTGCTAGCTGGCGGGGGACAAGACCCTACGAGCAGTACTTC. This sequence encodes CSASWRGTRPYEQYF.

The chain joins TRBV13 to TRBJ2-3, with 11 bases that match TRBD2. Germline V gene data show CDR1 as PRHDT and CDR2 as FYEKMQ (reference sequence). V lost 5 bases to trimming and J lost 1 base; unmatched junction nucleotides: 8. The CDR3 totals 17 residues. CDR3 sequence: CASSGGTSGGGTDTQYF. CDR3 DNA sequence: TGTGCCAGCAGCGGGGGGACTAGCGGAGGGGGCACAGATACGCAGTATTTT.

This clonotype was counted a single time. The rearrangement links TRBV27 to TRBJ2-7; 7 nucleotides agree with TRBD2. CDR3 length: 13 residues. Germline CDR1 MNHEY, CDR2 SMNVEV (reference sequence). Germline trimming cut 2 bases from V and 7 bases from J; bases unmatched to any gene: 5. The CDR3 loop reads CASSLIPGGEQYF. The CDR3 DNA reads as TGTGCCAGCAGTTTAATTCCGGGGGGAGAGCAGTACTTC.

The rearrangement joins TRBV12-3 or TRBV12-4 to TRBJ2-5; D is ambiguous. V lost 3 bases to trimming and J lost 5 bases, with 7 bases between them. This CDR3 has 12 amino acids. Here the CDR3 reads CASSFVTETQYF. The CDR3 region has the DNA TGTGCCAGCAGTTTTGTTACGGAGACCCAGTACTTC.

The CDR3 sequence: CSASVYREGRGYTF. CDR3 DNA sequence: TGCAGTGCTAGCGTTTACAGGGAAGGTCGAGGCTACACCTTC. The chain combines TRBV20-1 with TRBJ1-2, with D tentatively TRBD1 (6 bases). The germline V gene encodes CDR1 DFQATT and CDR2 SNEGSKA (reference sequence). This CDR3 comprises 14 residues. Between the trimmed V and J ends, which lost 3 bases and 8 bases, there was a span of 19 bases.

The chain couples TRBV24-1 to TRBJ2-3; either TRBD1 or TRBD2 may supply D (5 bases each). V shed 5 bases and J shed 1 base, with 12 bases lying between them. The germline V gene has CDR1 KGHDR and CDR2 SFDVKD. CDR3 size: 15 residues. The DNA of the CDR3 is TGTGCCACCAGTGGGACAAGCGGACGCACAGATACGCAGTATTTT. Its protein is CATSGTSGRTDTQYF.

This rearrangement joins TRBV7-2 to TRBJ2-1; 11 positions agree with TRBD1. Germline V lookup: CDR1 SGHTA, CDR2 FQGNSA. CDR3 length equals 15 residues. J lost 6 bases, V lost 5 bases, and 6 bases had no gene match. The CDR3 spells CASSGQGAPLNEQFF. The CDR3 bases are TGTGCCAGCAGCGGACAGGGGGCTCCACTCAATGAGCAGTTCTTC. Variable domain in full (rest from reference TRBV7-2 and TRBJ2-1): GAGVSQSPSNKVTEKGKDVELRCDPISGHTALYWYRQSLGQGLEFLIYFQGNSAPDKSGLPSDRFSAERTGGSVSTLTIQRTQQEDSAVYLCASSGQGAPLNEQFFGPGTRLTVL.

The chain recombines TRBV7-9 with TRBJ1-2; D is perhaps TRBD1 (6 bases). The germline CDR1 and CDR2 sequences are SEHNR and FQNEAQ (reference sequence). Trimming took 1 base from V and 3 from J, leaving 15 bases between them. This CDR3 is built from 16 residues. CDR3 amino acids: CASSLVGGTLHYGYTF. The DNA of the CDR3 is TGTGCCAGCAGCTTAGTAGGGGGTACCCTTCACTATGGCTACACCTTC.